In its sample, the clone carrying this T cell receptor (beta chain) was seen a few times. Its antigen remains unidentified. The record originates from a study of T-cell reconstitution after alpha-beta-depleted transplantation in children. General study results and limits: At one year after transplant, newly produced T cells mostly accounted for T-cell counts and diversity. Several patients had high TCRbeta diversity at day 60; it came from surviving recipient T cells and thymic progenitors. The study reportedly traced alpha-beta T cells about two months after transplant to several hundred expanded graft clones.

After removal of 4 bases from V and 7 bases from J, the junction contained 16 bases not matched to a gene. The CDR3 runs to 16 residues. The germline CDR1 and CDR2 sequences are PRHDT and FYEKMQ (reference sequence). A library of TCRbeta sequences, prepared with unique molecular identifiers, was generated. TCRdb recomputed calls from the PCR reads with MiXCR, one row per CDR3 protein. Seen here are some 120,000 distinct CDR3 sequences, 23% observed once, and the top ten hold roughly a tenth. The rearrangement links TRBV13 to TRBJ2-7; 7 nucleotides align to TRBD2. The TCR was taken from a male patient aged 2 to 10 who had a stem cell transplant for chronic granulomatous disease, so the T cells may come from the graft donor. Sample: PBMCs, mostly from graft donor cells, taken 180 days after TCRalphabeta/CD19-depleted stem cell transplant. The CDR3 DNA follows: TGTGCCAGCAGCTCATCGCACGTCGCCCGAGCGGGGGAGCAGTACTTC. Amino acid sequence: CASSSSHVARAGEQYF. Supplemented by reference TRBV13 and TRBJ2-7, the full variable domain reads AAGVIQSPRHLIKEKRETATLKCYPIPRHDTVYWYQQGPGQDPQFLISFYEKMQSDKGSIPDRFSAQQFSDYHSELNMSSLELGDSALYFCASSSSHVARAGEQYFGPGTRLTVT.